This TCR beta chain derives from a study of T cell responses to AZD1222 COVID-19 vaccine. Turning to the study itself: Pooled samples include second doses given at about 4 or 12 weeks.

Comment on this clone: No antigen is known for it.

The CDR3 loop spans 14 amino acids. V lost 2 bases and J 0 bases, leaving 5 bases between the germline ends. CDR1 WSHSY and CDR2 SAAADI come from the germline V gene. General observations from the study: A mostly white British donor set with more females was recruited, and clonal diversity was possibly underestimated.

TCRdb's copy holds only in-frame clones and misses some; the assay was immunoSEQ multiplex PCR. The repertoire holds around 92,000 clones, with 85% to 90% as singletons. V usage is TRBV10-2 and J usage is TRBJ1-5; D not resolved. The source material was peripheral blood, sampled on day 0 of AZD1222 vaccination. The source is an adult in good health. The CDR3 here is CASSEGVSNQPQHF. CDR3 DNA: TGCGCCAGCAGTGAGGGGGTTAGCAATCAGCCCCAGCATTTT.